Shown below are 25 T cell receptor beta chains from a single sample sequenced in a study of T cell responses to AZD1222 COVID-19 vaccine (dated by TCRdb to about 2021). Receptor libraries were prepared by the immunoSEQ multiplex PCR assay. TCRdb retrieved this table from immuneACCESS and kept in-frame rearrangements only. Not all clones are present; in checked studies, unresolved V genes account for under half, and no reason is known for the remainder. This sample holds tens of thousands of clones; approximately 85% were observed only once. Clones ranked in the top ten supply about 15% of the sample. The time point label, read with the paper, signifies: baseline before first vaccination. The material sequenced was peripheral blood, taken on day 0 of AZD1222 vaccination. These TCRs come from an adult in good health.

This rearrangement joins TRBV28 to TRBJ2-7; D might be TRBD2 (6 bases). The V and J ends lost 6 bases and 7 bases respectively, with 19 bases between them. The CDR3 length is 14 residues. Germline V lookup: CDR1 MDHEN, CDR2 SYDVKM. DNA of the CDR3: TGTGCCAGCAGAAAGACTAGGCCCTCTCCGGAGCAGTACTTC. Translated, it gives CASRKTRPSPEQYF. Using reference TRBV28 and TRBJ2-7 for the parts outside the CDR3, the full variable domain is DVKVTQSSRYLVKRTGEKVFLECVQDMDHENMFWYRQDPGLGLRLIYFSYDVKMKEKGDIPEGYSVSREKKERFSLILESASTNQTSMYLCASRKTRPSPEQYFGPGTRLTVT.

The V gene is TRBV19, the J gene TRBJ1-5, with 7 bases matching TRBD1. The J segment lost 9 bases and the V segment lost 7 bases, leaving 9 bases of the junction unmatched. This CDR3 is 13 amino acids long. CDR1 is LNHDA, CDR2 SQIVND, per germline (reference sequence). This CDR3 is CASTTGAGWPQHF. The CDR3 DNA reads as TGTGCCAGTACCACAGGGGCGGGATGGCCCCAGCATTTT.

The chain has TRBV27 and TRBJ2-1; possible D gene TRBD1, 5 bases. CDR1 and CDR2 from the germline V gene are MNHEY and SMNVEV (reference sequence). Trimming cost V 2 bases and J 9 bases, with 5 bases left between them. This CDR3 is 11 amino acids long. DNA of the CDR3: TGTGCCAGCAGTTTAAGGGGTGAGCAGTTCTTC. The encoded protein is CASSLRGEQFF.

A few counts support this clone. The chain links TRBV10-3 to TRBJ1-2; D uncertain. Looked up from germline, CDR1 is ENHRY and CDR2 is SYGVKD. The germline V and J ends were trimmed by 2 bases and 5 bases, with 12 bases remaining between them. This CDR3 is built from 14 residues. CDR3 protein: CAISEGSGSYGYTF. In DNA form, the CDR3 reads TGTGCCATCAGTGAGGGGTCTGGATCTTATGGCTACACCTTC.

This clone was recorded a few times. The chain uses TRBV7-8 and TRBJ2-3, with unresolved D. There are 15 residues in the CDR3. Between the trimmed V and J ends, which lost 3 bases and 0 bases, there was a span of 10 bases. Germline V CDR1 and CDR2: SGHVS, FQNEAQ. Written as DNA, the CDR3 is TGTGCCAGCAGCTTGGTAGGCTATAGCACAGATACGCAGTATTTT. Its protein product is CASSLVGYSTDTQYF.

This clone was seen just once. The gene calls are TRBV29-1 and TRBJ2-1, with no clear D. Deletions cut 2 bases from V and 8 bases from J, with 4 bases between. The germline gives CDR1 SQVTM, CDR2 ANQGSEA. The CDR3 has 10 residues. CDR3 region: CSVELHEQFF. CDR3 sequence (DNA): TGCAGCGTTGAACTCCATGAGCAGTTCTTC.

This clone came up a few times. J is TRBJ1-2 and V is TRBV7-9; 9 bases align to TRBD1. The CDR3 is 13 residues long. Trimming at V came to 5 bases and at J to 7 bases, leaving 5 bases not matched to a gene. Germline values: CDR1 SEHNR, CDR2 FQNEAQ (reference sequence). CDR3: CASSLGQGPGYTF. The CDR3 DNA sequence: TGTGCCAGCAGCCTAGGACAGGGGCCTGGCTACACCTTC.

This clone turned up a few times. The chain joins TRBV19 to TRBJ2-1; perhaps TRBD2 as D (6 bases). Trimming shortened V by 3 bases and J by 3 bases, and 12 bases separated the two germline ends. The CDR3 runs 15 residues. Germline V gene sequence: CDR1 LNHDA, CDR2 SQIVND (reference sequence). CDR3 bases: TGTGCCAGTAGTATCGGCGGGGTAGACTACAATGAGCAGTTCTTC. Its protein product is CASSIGGVDYNEQFF.

This clone was seen a single time. The rearrangement links TRBV2 to TRBJ2-7; the D is unclear. The CDR3 length is 16 residues. Germline V gives CDR1 SNHLY, CDR2 FYNNEI. V shed 5 bases and J shed 3 bases, with 20 bases lying between them. The CDR3 region has the DNA TGTGCCAGCAGTAACCCCGGGTCAGTTTTGGACTACGAGCAGTACTTC. Translated, it gives CASSNPGSVLDYEQYF.

The chain uses TRBV6-5 and TRBJ2-7; 7 positions match TRBD1. This CDR3 spans 14 amino acids. The V gene's germline CDR1 is MNHEY and CDR2 SVGAGI. Trimming cost V 7 bases and J 7 bases; bases outside gene matches: 13. The CDR3 DNA reads TGTGCCAGCATTATAGGGACAGTAAAGGGAGAGCAGTACTTC. Its translation: CASIIGTVKGEQYF.

CDR3 nucleotides: TGTGCCAGTAGTATATCAGTGGCAGCGGGCTACACCTTC. Translated: CASSISVAAGYTF. The chain carries TRBV19 and TRBJ1-2; no firm D call. V lost 2 bases to trimming and J lost 8 bases, with 12 bases between them. There are 13 residues in the CDR3. In germline, CDR1 is LNHDA, CDR2 SQIVND (reference sequence).

The genes are TRBV6-5 and TRBJ1-5; a possible D gene is TRBD1 (6 bases). Germline V gives CDR1 MNHEY, CDR2 SVGAGI. Trimming shortened V by 7 bases and J by 2 bases, and 9 bases separated the two germline ends. This CDR3 region has 13 residues. DNA for the CDR3: TGTGCCAGCAAGGGACACGGCAATCAGCCCCAGCATTTT. This sequence encodes CASKGHGNQPQHF.

The chain carries TRBV5-5 and TRBJ1-4; 10 nucleotides align to TRBD1. The germline gives CDR1 SGHKS, CDR2 YYEKEE (reference sequence). This CDR3 is 15 amino acids long. Unmatched junction bases numbered 5, after V lost 3 bases and J lost 6 bases. CDR3 nucleotides: TGTGCCAGCAGCTCGACAGGGGGCCGGGATGAAAAACTGTTTTTT. This translates into CASSSTGGRDEKLFF.

This clone was found once. This CDR3 is CASSGGVSSGNTIYF. CDR3 coding DNA: TGTGCCAGCAGTGGGGGGGTGAGCTCTGGAAACACCATATATTTT. The chain recombines TRBV6-6 with TRBJ1-3, with a tentative D call TRBD1 (5 bases). CDR3 length equals 15 residues. Germline V lookup: CDR1 MNHNY, CDR2 SVGAGI (reference sequence). Trimming shortened V by 5 bases and J by 0 bases, and 11 bases separated the two germline ends.

This clone appeared once. The chain couples TRBV5-1 to TRBJ1-2; D might be TRBD1 (5 bases). The CDR3 contains 16 residues. Trimming removed 0 bases from V and 4 bases from J, with 16 bases in between. Germline-derived CDR1 and CDR2 are SGHRS and YFSETQ. CDR3 in amino acids: CASSLVPQLGAYGYTF. CDR3 in DNA: TGCGCCAGCAGCTTGGTCCCACAACTAGGGGCCTATGGCTACACCTTC.

V is TRBV5-4 and J is TRBJ1-2; D is undetermined. V lost 1 base and J 3 bases, leaving 4 bases between the germline ends. Per germline, CDR1 SGHNT and CDR2 YYREEE (reference sequence). This CDR3 comprises 12 residues. CDR3 DNA sequence: TGTGCCAGCAGCTTGAGGTACTATGGCTACACCTTC. It encodes CASSLRYYGYTF.

This CDR3 reads CATSSGGGANTGELFF. The CDR3 bases are TGTGCCACCAGCAGTGGCGGGGGCGCGAACACCGGGGAGCTGTTTTTT. This rearrangement joins TRBV15 to TRBJ2-2, with D possibly TRBD2 on 7 matching bases. V was pared by 3 bases and J by 0 bases, with 11 bases between. Per the germline V gene, CDR1 is LNHNV and CDR2 is YYDKDF (reference sequence). The CDR3 contains 16 residues. Full variable domain (rest looked up from reference TRBV15 and TRBJ2-2): DAMVIQNPRYQVTQFGKPVTLSCSQTLNHNVMYWYQQKSSQAPKLLFHYYDKDFNNEADTPDNFQSRRPNTSFCFLDIRSPGLGDTAMYLCATSSGGGANTGELFFGEGSRLTVL.

V is TRBV19 and J is TRBJ2-3; perhaps TRBD1 as D (5 bases). The germline V gene encodes CDR1 LNHDA and CDR2 SQIVND (reference sequence). The CDR3 is 15 residues long. V was cut by 9 bases and J by 2 bases, with 18 bases left in between. CDR3 sequence (DNA): TGTGCCAGCCACAAGGGGTTGGGCTACACAGATACGCAGTATTTT. Its protein is CASHKGLGYTDTQYF.

DNA of the CDR3: TGTGCCAGCAGTTTTACTGAGTGGGCCGCTTTCTTT. It encodes CASSFTEWAAFF. The rearrangement links TRBV12-3 or TRBV12-4 to TRBJ1-1, with unresolved D. The CDR3 is 12 amino acids. The V and J ends lost 3 bases and 11 bases respectively, with 13 bases between them.

The chain uses TRBV11-2 and TRBJ1-3, with D possibly matching TRBD1 (6 bases). The CDR3 covers 14 residues. With 5 bases removed from V and 4 bases from J, the gap between germline ends came to 12 bases. Germline CDR1 reads SGHAT; CDR2 reads FQNNGV. CDR3 residues: CASSLSGAGNTIYF. CDR3 DNA: TGTGCCAGCAGCCTATCAGGGGCCGGAAACACCATATATTTT.

The V gene is TRBV6-1, the J gene TRBJ1-5; TRBD1 agrees at 8 bases. Germline V gene data show CDR1 as MNHNS and CDR2 as SASEGT. V lost 1 base, J lost 1 base, and 0 bases stayed unmatched. The CDR3 consists of 15 residues. CDR3 residues: CASSEDRGSNQPQHF. In DNA, the CDR3 is TGTGCCAGCAGTGAAGACAGGGGGAGCAATCAGCCCCAGCATTTT.

The CDR3 DNA sequence: TGTGCCAGCAGCAATAAGAGTGAGCAGTTCTTC. It codes for CASSNKSEQFF. The chain joins TRBV21-1 to TRBJ2-1; the DNA was not compared with TRBD2, the D call given in the table. TRBV21-1 is tagged as a pseudogene. There are 11 residues in the CDR3.

The V call is TRBV19, the J call TRBJ1-5, with 11 bases lining up with TRBD1. V was clipped by 6 bases and J by 5 bases; unmatched bases: 15. Germline V gives CDR1 LNHDA, CDR2 SQIVND (reference sequence). This CDR3 is built from 18 residues. CDR3 region: CASRTRTGGGKADQPQHF. CDR3 sequence (DNA): TGTGCCAGTAGAACGAGGACAGGGGGCGGGAAAGCGGATCAGCCCCAGCATTTT.

Only a few counts were recorded for this clone. V gene TRBV30 combines with J gene TRBJ1-2; 7 bases map to TRBD1. CDR3 length: 12 amino acids. Per germline, CDR1 GTSNPN and CDR2 SVGIG (reference sequence). V was pared by 4 bases and J by 8 bases, with 7 bases of the junction left unmatched. In DNA, the CDR3 is TGTGCCTGGACCACCACAGGGGACGGCTACACCTTC. It encodes CAWTTTGDGYTF.

The chain combines TRBV29-1 with TRBJ2-7; 7 bases align to TRBD1. The CDR3 is 13 residues long. Germline V lookup: CDR1 SQVTM, CDR2 ANQGSEA. J lost 0 bases, V lost 5 bases, and 4 bases had no gene match. The CDR3 nucleotides read TGCAGCGTTCAGGGACAGAGCTCCTACGAGCAGTACTTC. As protein: CSVQGQSSYEQYF.